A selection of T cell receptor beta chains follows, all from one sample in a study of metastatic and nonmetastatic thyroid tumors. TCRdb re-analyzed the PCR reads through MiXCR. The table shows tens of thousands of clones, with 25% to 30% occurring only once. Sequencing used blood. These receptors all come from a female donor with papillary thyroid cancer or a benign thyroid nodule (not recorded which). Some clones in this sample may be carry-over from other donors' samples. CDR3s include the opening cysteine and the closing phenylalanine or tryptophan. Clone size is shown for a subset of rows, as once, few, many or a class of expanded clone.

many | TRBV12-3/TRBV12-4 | CASSSNIGEQFF
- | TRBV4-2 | CASSLLPVGPNEQYF
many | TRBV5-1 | CASSPWDSKNTGELFF
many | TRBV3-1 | CASSPGGNYGYTF
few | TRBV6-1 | CASSESQAGTGELFF
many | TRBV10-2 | CASSKDRVGYTF
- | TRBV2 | CASSDWGDRDTGELFF
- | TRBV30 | CAWSFPRDHVELFF
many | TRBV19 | CASSKLAGGPEQYF
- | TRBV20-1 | CIAIEGPYEQYF
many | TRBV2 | CASRPGLAGETQYF
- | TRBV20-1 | CSARGTSNTQYF
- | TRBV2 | CASSASFPNEPQHF
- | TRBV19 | CASRGGTVQPQHF
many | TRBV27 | CASSRTGEWETQYF
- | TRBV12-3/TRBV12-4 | CASRGGAGYGYTF
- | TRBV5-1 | CASSTGSSEYYF
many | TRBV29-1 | CSVGGDGEASNGYTF
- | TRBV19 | CASSIGLAGACYNEQFF
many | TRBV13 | CASSTDAYNEQFF
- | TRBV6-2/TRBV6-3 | CASSYQGGVEAFF
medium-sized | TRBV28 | CASSWRGLGAGELFF
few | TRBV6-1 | CASSPGTGSYEQYF
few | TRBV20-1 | CSASAPSVRGVHEQYF
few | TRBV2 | CASSDTRGTEAFF
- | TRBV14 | CASSEVAGGGADTQYF
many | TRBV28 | CASSSGTAIDTQYF
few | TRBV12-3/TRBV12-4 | CASSQPGQTYEQYF
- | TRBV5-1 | CASSLAEDGSYEQYF
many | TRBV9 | CASSTGGPAHEQYF
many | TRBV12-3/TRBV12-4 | CASSPSRAVRGNTIYF
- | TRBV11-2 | CASSPTDGAYEQYF
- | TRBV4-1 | CASSLGTVYNEQFF
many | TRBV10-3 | CAIMVRVNTEAFF
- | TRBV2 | CASSEGGSSYNSPLHF
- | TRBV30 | CAWSVFASGRIGELFF